This T cell receptor beta chain was retrieved from a study of technical replicates of blood from a few donors. Germline loops: CDR1 LGHNA, CDR2 YNFKEQ. This CDR3 has 16 amino acids. V was cut by 2 bases and J by 2 bases, with 14 bases left in between. Only in-frame clones appear in the TCRdb table, and some are missing; sequencing was by immunoSEQ multiplex PCR. The table has nearly 80,000 clones, around 96% seen once. The TCR originated in a human donor in good health. The chain is built from TRBV4-2 and TRBJ2-3; tentatively, D is TRBD2 (5 bases). What was sequenced was T cells isolated from PBMCs. CDR3 sequence reads: CASSQSFAGPTDTQYF. CDR3 DNA sequence: TGTGCCAGCAGCCAATCTTTCGCGGGCCCCACAGATACGCAGTATTTT.